This T cell receptor (beta chain) comes out of a study of blood T cell repertoires in COVID-19. Whole-study context: Italy, Spain and the United States were the sources of the convalescent and acute COVID-19 samples. Sources were T cells, B-cell-depleted T cells, or PBMCs; the material itself was cDNA or gDNA.

Authors' processing steps: Quantification of nucleated cells was approximated via reference gene primer amplification. Using immunoSEQ multiplex PCR, the repertoire was profiled, and TCRdb retains in-frame clones only, with some absent. The D gene and trimming were derived from the DNA, and the V and J assignments and clone size from that table. The sample holds 200,000 to 250,000 clones, roughly nine tenths seen once. Sample: peripheral blood. The sequence was collected from a man aged 25-40 years with acute or convalescent COVID-19.

Here the CDR3 DNA reads TGTGCCAGTAGCCAGGGGGGAAGCACTGAAGCTTTCTTT. It is translated as CASSQGGSTEAFF. This rearrangement joins TRBV19 to TRBJ1-1; 7 nucleotides line up with TRBD1. V shed 6 bases and J 4 bases; nucleotides not matched to a gene: 5. Germline assignment: CDR1 LNHDA and CDR2 SQIVND (reference sequence). The CDR3 is 13 amino acids.